Many counts were recorded for the clone carrying this T cell receptor (beta chain). Antigen unknown. This CDR3 contains 13 residues. Germline assignment: CDR1 DFQATT and CDR2 SNEGSKA (reference sequence). The V segment lost 3 bases and the J segment 3 bases; nucleotides outside the gene matches: 3. The data stem from a study of neurological immune-mediated disorders. General study results and limits: There were no CDR3 amino acid sequences shared by expanded clones across subjects, a result suggesting private repertoires in all groups. While HTLV-1-associated myelopathy showed the greatest TCR clonal expansion, multiple sclerosis showed the least, falling below healthy controls.

Stored at -80 C, 2 million PBMCs were the source of the unsorted libraries. cDNA synthesis was performed by 5'RACE with 10-nucleotide random UMIs. TCRdb independently ran MiXCR on the 5' RACE reads; one entry per CDR3 protein. The sample has some 53,000 distinct CDR3 sequences; approximately 17% are singletons. The chain carries TRBV20-1 and TRBJ2-7, with 9 bases fitting TRBD2. Specimen: PBMCs. The receptor was isolated from a man aged 55 to 70 in good health. The CDR3 is CSASRAGGYEQYF. In nucleotides, the CDR3 is TGCAGTGCTAGTCGAGCGGGAGGCTACGAGCAGTACTTC.